This T cell receptor beta chain stems from a study of shared clonotypes between healthy human individuals. With regard to this clone: Antigen unknown.

Ten immunoSEQ deep assay plates held the unsorted PBMC DNA. The table came from immunoSEQ multiplex PCR; TCRdb's copy has only in-frame clones and leaves some out. The data show 450,000 or so clones, with 77% seen just once and about 11% held by the top ten. Notes on the study in general: Tissues were not sampled, only blood, and their repertoires likely differ.

Material for sequencing was PBMCs. The sequence derives from a woman aged 40 to 55 in good health. Some clones in this sample may be carry-over from other donors' samples.

For the CDR3, the DNA is TGTGCCAGTAGTCTGACTTGGGGACCCTACGAGCAGTACTTC. Amino acids: CASSLTWGPYEQYF. The V and J genes are TRBV19 and TRBJ2-7; either TRBD1 or TRBD2 may supply D (5 bases each). In germline, CDR1 is LNHDA, CDR2 SQIVND (reference sequence). CDR3 size: 14 residues. Between the trimmed V and J ends, which lost 5 bases and 2 bases, there was a span of 13 bases.